This TCR beta chain came from a study of T-cell reconstitution after alpha-beta-depleted transplantation in children. Remarks on this clonotype: Antigen unknown.

V was clipped by 6 bases and J by 8 bases; unmatched bases: 3. The CDR3 contains 13 residues. Germline values: CDR1 LGHDT, CDR2 YNNKEL (reference sequence). Overall study findings and caveats: T-cell numbers and diversity one year post-transplant derived largely from freshly generated T cells.

TCRbeta library preparation incorporated unique molecular identifiers. In TCRdb, the PCR reads were re-called with MiXCR into one record per CDR3 protein. The sample records roughly 160,000 distinct CDR3 sequences, around 10% being singletons. V and J are TRBV3-1 and TRBJ2-2; 10 bases map to TRBD2. The sequence was collected from a boy between 2 and 10 years old with acute myeloid leukemia, due to receive a stem cell transplant. This specimen was PBMCs, taken before TCRalphabeta/CD19-depleted stem cell transplant. For the CDR3, the DNA is TGTGCCAGCAGGCTAGCGGGAGCAGGGGAGCTGTTTTTT. This codes for CASRLAGAGELFF.